The clone carrying this TCR beta chain was observed many times. Its antigen is not known. In the ophthalmopathy cohort, Clinical Activity Score was at least 3, NOSPECS grade at least 4, and duration under 3 months. Each diagnosis drew on symptoms, thyroxine, TRAb, thyroid ultrasound and orbital computed tomography findings. CDR3 size: 11 residues. Trimming removed 2 bases at V and 5 bases at J, with 4 bases between. Germline assignment: CDR1 MNHEY and CDR2 SVGEGT. There were TCR beta CDR3 regions amplified from RNA transcripts. With the HTBI primer set, the TCR CDR3 went through a first round of RT-PCR. TCRdb re-called the multiplex PCR reads with MiXCR, one entry per CDR3 protein. This table holds 530,000 or so distinct CDR3 sequences, 15% to 20% found once. The sample is drawn from a study of T cells in Graves' hyperthyroidism and ophthalmopathy. Study-wide points: Clonotypes that were expanded in thyroid above 0.001 mostly appeared in blood too.

The gene calls are TRBV6-2 or TRBV6-3 and TRBJ2-7; no reliable D call. Sequencing was done on a sample of blood. This clonotype was sampled from a woman between 18 and 29 years old with Graves' ophthalmopathy. This CDR3 reads CASSYEDEQYF. For the CDR3, the DNA is TGTGCCAGCAGTTACGAGGACGAGCAGTACTTC.